The clone carrying this T cell receptor (beta chain) was picked up a small number of times. This CDR3 spans 13 amino acids. Germline V lookup: CDR1 SGHRS, CDR2 YFSETQ. V was trimmed by 2 bases and J by 10 bases, leaving 13 bases between them. The donors were all Caucasian adults (living in Nashville, Tennessee). The entry originates in a study of shared clonotypes between healthy human individuals. Overall study context: The composition of the donors was a couple of women and a few men aged 18 to 49.

Generated by immunoSEQ multiplex PCR, the TCRdb table keeps only in-frame clones and is missing some. The data hold about 1 million clones, with about 77% observed a single time. This chain joins TRBV5-1 and TRBJ2-1, with D perhaps being TRBD1 or TRBD2 (6 bases each). The sample comprised memory CD4+ T cells sorted from blood. Subset denoted: CD45RA-negative fraction. This TCR derives from a man aged 18 to 29 in good health. DNA for the CDR3: TGCGCCAGCAGCTTTGGGCCCGGGGGCGAGCAGTTCTTC. It is translated as CASSFGPGGEQFF. Full variable domain (rest looked up from reference TRBV5-1 and TRBJ2-1): KAGVTQTPRYLIKTRGQQVTLSCSPISGHRSVSWYQQTPGQGLQFLFEYFSETQRNKGNFPGRFSGRQFSNSRSEMNVSTLELGDSALYLCASSFGPGGEQFFGPGTRLTVL.